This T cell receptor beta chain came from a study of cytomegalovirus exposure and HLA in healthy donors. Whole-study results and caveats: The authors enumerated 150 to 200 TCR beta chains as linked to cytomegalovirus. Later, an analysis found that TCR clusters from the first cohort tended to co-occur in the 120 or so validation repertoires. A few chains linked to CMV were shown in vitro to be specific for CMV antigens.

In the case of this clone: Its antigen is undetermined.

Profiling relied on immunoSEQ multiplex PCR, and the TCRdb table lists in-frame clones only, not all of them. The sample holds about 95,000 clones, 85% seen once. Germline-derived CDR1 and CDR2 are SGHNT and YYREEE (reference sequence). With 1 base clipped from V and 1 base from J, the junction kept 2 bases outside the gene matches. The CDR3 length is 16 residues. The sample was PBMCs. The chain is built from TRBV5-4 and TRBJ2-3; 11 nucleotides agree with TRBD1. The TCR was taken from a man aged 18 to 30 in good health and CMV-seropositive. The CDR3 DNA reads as TGTGCCAGCAGCTTGCGGACAGGGGGCCGCACAGATACGCAGTATTTT. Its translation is CASSLRTGGRTDTQYF.